This T cell receptor beta chain is drawn from a study of cytotoxic CD8 clonotypes in ibrutinib-treated CLL listed by TCRdb under 2021. About the full investigation: The cohort included more than 14 treatment-naive and eleven to twelve relapsed/refractory patients; 17 were IGHV unmutated. Responses were partial in roughly 24 patients and complete in 2; after median about 5.5 years follow-up, around 15 stayed in remission and 12 progressed. Cryopreserved peripheral blood mononuclear cells were obtained before treatment, at response, and at either sustained remission or disease progression. Longitudinal samples were available for about 30% of the roughly 86 trial participants. On average, each sample had roughly 250,000 productive templates and 100,000 or so productive rearrangements. Every remission and progressive disease sample was obtained while ibrutinib was still being received by the patients. Response samples were taken after a median of 12 months on treatment, ranging from about 6 to 36 months.

Paper-wide results and their limitations: Lymph node repertoires were not examined, and the timing of sampling was not matched between patients in sustained remission and those whose disease progressed. Clonality rose at ibrutinib response, remained stable during sustained remission, and dropped back toward baseline at progression. Public clonotypes were rare and either shrank or stayed stable during treatment, and the rise in clonality at ibrutinib response reflected expansion of private clonotypes. At baseline, clonality was higher than in age-matched healthy donors and showed a strong correlation with circulating CD8+ T-cell counts.

A MiSeq instrument was used for deep resolution sequencing, which targeted depths ranging from 1 in 1 million up to 1 in 200,000 T cells, with coverage averaging 10x for each clonotype. TCR beta libraries were generated with the immunoSEQ hsTCRB Kit. In the original analysis: ImmunoSEQ Data Assistant and ImmunoSEQ Analyzer were used for data analysis, and V, D and J genes were assigned according to IMGT definitions. Clonality, with values ranging from 0 to 1, was calculated as one minus the normalized Shannon entropy of productive rearrangement frequencies. Only overrepresented clonotypes making up at least 0.05% of the repertoire of each patient were included in the public clonotype analysis. About a dozen repertoires from age-matched healthy donors, obtained from immuneACCESS, served as clonality controls. Drawn from immuneACCESS, this table holds only the in-frame rearrangements with V and J called that TCRdb kept. Clones are partly lost; checked studies trace under half to an unresolved V gene and leave the rest unexplained. V and J calls and clone size are those listed in that table; D and trimming were worked out from the DNA. In all, the sample holds some 200,000 clones, and 70% of those were seen once. About 6% of the sample is taken by the ten largest.

The V and J ends are trimmed by 2 bases and 0 bases, leaving 10 bases between them. The germline V gene (reference sequence) sets CDR1 to GTSNPN and CDR2 to SVGIG. Reading from cysteine to phenylalanine, the CDR3 counts 14 amino acids. Here the CDR3 DNA is all that survives: 42 bases in frame from base 1. Sample time point, as interpreted from the label and publication: 12 months on ibrutinib. For TCR beta library preparation, roughly 2 micrograms of genomic DNA were extracted from the cryopreserved PBMCs. Longitudinal blood samples from CLL patients on ibrutinib monotherapy were analyzed using high-throughput TCR beta sequencing. Patients were enrolled in a phase 2 open-label single-center ibrutinib monotherapy trial. This clone appeared a few times. What antigen it recognizes has not been identified. The record has no base qualities; no much larger clone is one base away.

The sample in question was PBMCs, obtained after 12 months of ibrutinib treatment. This clonotype was obtained from a human donor with chronic lymphocytic leukemia. The sequence is built from TRBV30 and TRBJ1-1; there is no confident call for the D gene. The nucleotides read TGTGCCTGGAGTCTAGACGGATTGAACACTGAAGCTTTCTTT. Its protein reads: CAWSLDGLNTEAFF.